This T cell receptor beta chain came from a study of Ad26.COV2.S vaccination and SARS-CoV-2 variants. CDR1 and CDR2 (germline): SGHTA, FQGTGA. Trimming removed 9 bases at V and 5 bases at J, with 7 bases between. CDR3 length equals 10 residues. General study points: Spike-specific TCR breadth was greater after Ad26.COV2.S than placebo.

Sequencing was performed with immunoSEQ multiplex PCR; in TCRdb, only in-frame clones are kept and a portion is missing. The sample consists of around 400,000 clones, 83% of them appearing once. Treatment noted: roughly 20 received Ad26.COV2.S at low or high dose, single or two shots; roughly five received placebo; per-sample allocation not given. Sampling was performed 63 days after the first vaccine or placebo injection. On this clone itself: The antigen remains unidentified.

This specimen was peripheral blood, taken in a trial of Ad26.COV2.S vaccine versus placebo. The chain carries TRBV7-3 and TRBJ2-5; D is perhaps TRBD2 (6 bases). The source of this sequence is a person aged 18-65 years who received the Ad26.COV2.S COVID-19 vaccine or a placebo. CDR3 nucleotide sequence: TGTGCCAGAGGAGGGGAGACCCAGTACTTC. Amino acid sequence: CARGGETQYF.